This T cell receptor (beta chain) is from a study of blood T cell repertoires in COVID-19. At the level of the study: Acute-phase and convalescent COVID-19 samples originated in the United States, Italy and Spain. T cells, B-cell-depleted T cells, or PBMCs provided the cDNA or gDNA that served as material.

Method: immunoSEQ multiplex PCR; TCRdb's copy keeps in-frame clones and lacks some. The table has more than 250,000 clones, more than 75% seen once. Germline V lookup: CDR1 SQVTM, CDR2 ANQGSEA. The V gene end was trimmed by 6 bases and the J gene end by 3 bases; junction bases not matched to a gene: 7. The CDR3 is 14 amino acids. The chain combines TRBV29-1 with TRBJ2-5; 10 nucleotides agree with TRBD1. This clonotype was obtained from a man over 45 with active or convalescent COVID-19. The specimen was peripheral blood. The CDR3 region has the DNA TGCAGCGTCGGCGCAGGGACAGGGGAAGAGACCCAGTACTTC. Protein sequence: CSVGAGTGEETQYF.